One sample yielded the 16 T cell receptor beta chains listed below, sequenced in a study of T cell repertoires in cytomegalovirus infection. TCRdb independently ran MiXCR on the reads; one entry per CDR3 protein. Here the sample spans 480,000 or so distinct CDR3 sequences, around 11% being singletons. The sample was PBMCs. The source is a human donor in good health (CMV status not recorded). Some clones in this sample may be carry-over from other donors' samples.

This clonotype has ten or more counts. The chain has TRBV28 and TRBJ2-3; D is tentatively TRBD1 or TRBD2 (5 bases each). The V end was cut by 6 bases, the J end by 2 bases, with 9 bases between. Looked up from germline, CDR1 is MDHEN and CDR2 is SYDVKM. This CDR3 has 13 residues. In DNA, the CDR3 is TGTGCCAGCAGAAGGGACCCCACAGATACGCAGTATTTT. Protein sequence: CASRRDPTDTQYF.

V gene TRBV29-1 combines with J gene TRBJ2-7; D gene unclear. The CDR3 is 13 residues long. V shed 4 bases and J shed 7 bases, with 17 bases lying between them. Germline V gene lookup returns CDR1 SQVTM and CDR2 ANQGSEA. The CDR3 DNA is TGCAGCGTTGTTTTTGGTATTCCCCAAGAGCAGTACTTC. It is translated as CSVVFGIPQEQYF.

The chain recombines TRBV27 with TRBJ1-5; D unclear. This CDR3 spans 13 amino acids. Germline V CDR1 and CDR2: MNHEY, SMNVEV (reference sequence). Trimming cost V 5 bases and J 4 bases, with 9 bases left between them. Here the CDR3 reads CASSTDGNQPQHF. CDR3 DNA: TGTGCCAGCAGTACAGACGGAAATCAGCCCCAGCATTTT.

This clonotype showed up just once. V and J are TRBV6-2 or TRBV6-3 and TRBJ2-5; 7 bases align to TRBD2. Germline CDR1 MNHEY, CDR2 SVGEGT. Germline trimming cut 5 bases from V and 4 bases from J; bases unmatched to any gene: 10. This CDR3 spans 15 amino acids. CDR3 sequence: CASSTTSGGRETQYF. For the CDR3, the DNA is TGTGCCAGCAGTACTACTTCGGGGGGACGAGAGACCCAGTACTTC.

This clonotype was detected ten times or more. Written as DNA, the CDR3 is TGTGCCAGCAGTGTCTCAGGACTAGCGGTACCCAATGAGCAGTTCTTC. Its translation is CASSVSGLAVPNEQFF. J is TRBJ2-1 and V is TRBV12-3 or TRBV12-4; 10 bases fit TRBD2. The CDR3 extends over 16 amino acids. After removal of 5 bases from V and 6 bases from J, the junction contained 10 bases not matched to a gene.

Ten or more counts support this clonotype. This chain joins TRBV7-2 and TRBJ2-7, with D perhaps being TRBD1 or TRBD2 (5 bases each). The V gene lost 1 base and the J gene lost 3 bases, with 16 bases spanning the gap. Germline CDR1 reads SGHTA; CDR2 reads FQGNSA. The CDR3 is 16 amino acids. As DNA, the CDR3 is TGTGCCAGCAGCTTAGTTGGGGGTGGGGACCTCTACGAGCAGTACTTC. This gives the protein CASSLVGGGDLYEQYF. Using reference TRBV7-2 and TRBJ2-7 for the parts outside the CDR3, the full variable domain is GAGVSQSPSNKVTEKGKDVELRCDPISGHTALYWYRQSLGQGLEFLIYFQGNSAPDKSGLPSDRFSAERTGGSVSTLTIQRTQQEDSAVYLCASSLVGGGDLYEQYFGPGTRLTVT.

At least ten counts were recorded for this clonotype. This chain joins TRBV7-3 and TRBJ1-1; D possibly corresponds to TRBD1 (5 bases). V lost 3 bases and J 3 bases, leaving 14 bases between the germline ends. CDR1 and CDR2 (germline): SGHTA, FQGTGA. The CDR3 extends over 15 amino acids. The CDR3 region has the DNA TGTGCCAGCAGCTTGGCGGGGGGTGCGGACACTGAAGCTTTCTTT. Translation gives CASSLAGGADTEAFF. The variable domain in full, completed from reference TRBV7-3 and TRBJ1-1, reads GAGVSQTPSNKVTEKGKYVELRCDPISGHTALYWYRQSLGQGPEFLIYFQGTGAADDSGLPNDRFFAVRPEGSVSTLKIQRTERGDSAVYLCASSLAGGADTEAFFGQGTRLTVV.

This rearrangement joins TRBV10-3 to TRBJ1-1, with 7 bases identical to TRBD1. The CDR3 sequence is 15 residues long. Germline CDR1 is ENHRY and CDR2 is SYGVKD. J gave up 3 bases and V 0 bases, and 4 bases lay outside the gene matches. CDR3 DNA sequence: TGTGCCATCAGTGAGTCTAAGGGGGCGGACACTGAAGCTTTCTTT. Translated: CAISESKGADTEAFF.

Many counts were recorded for this clonotype. The chain is built from TRBV18 and TRBJ2-3, with TRBD2 matching 10 bases. Unmatched junction bases numbered 6, after V lost 3 bases and J lost 0 bases. Germline loops: CDR1 KGHSH, CDR2 LQKENI. The CDR3 consists of 17 residues. For the CDR3, the DNA is TGTGCCAGCTCACCGGGAGCGGGGGGGCCAAGCACAGATACGCAGTATTTT. This translates into CASSPGAGGPSTDTQYF.

At least ten counts were recorded for this clonotype. V and J are TRBV11-2 and TRBJ1-4; TRBD1 might be the D (5 bases). Trimming removed 6 bases at V and 4 bases at J, with 12 bases between. Germline CDR1 is SGHAT and CDR2 is FQNNGV. The CDR3 totals 14 residues. In nucleotides, the CDR3 is TGTGCCAGCAGGTTAACAGGAAATAATGAAAAACTGTTTTTT. It specifies CASRLTGNNEKLFF.

In this sample, this clonotype turned up many times. The rearrangement links TRBV24-1 to TRBJ2-5; 10 nucleotides line up with TRBD1. V lost 3 bases to trimming and J lost 1 base; unmatched junction nucleotides: 7. This CDR3 spans 17 amino acids. Germline assignment: CDR1 KGHDR and CDR2 SFDVKD. CDR3 nucleotide sequence: TGTGCCACCAGTGATCCTCCGAGGACAGGGGGCCAAGAGACCCAGTACTTC. Translated, it gives CATSDPPRTGGQETQYF.

This clonotype was detected ten times or more. V and J are TRBV7-2 and TRBJ2-2; D call uncertain. Trimming took off 5 bases at V and 7 bases at J, with 17 bases between the two ends. The V gene's germline CDR1 is SGHTA and CDR2 FQGNSA. The CDR3 contains 15 residues. The chain's CDR3 is CASSPRLRTGGELFF. The CDR3 DNA reads TGTGCCAGCAGCCCGAGACTCCGGACGGGCGGGGAGCTGTTTTTT.

Points on this clonotype: A single base separates this from a much larger clone, so it may be a read error. The CDR3 sequence is CSARDSGVYEQYF. Written as DNA, the CDR3 is TGCAGTGCGCGGGACAGCGGAGTGTACGAGCAGTACTTC. The V and J genes are TRBV20-1 and TRBJ2-7, with D possibly being TRBD1 (7 bases). The CDR3 has 13 residues. V lost 6 bases and J lost 4, with 16 bases in between. Germline V CDR1 and CDR2: DFQATT, SNEGSKA (reference sequence).

As regards this clonotype: This sequence may be a read error, since a much larger clone differs from it by one base. The DNA for the CDR3 is TGCGGTGCTAGCCCAGGGTCGGAGACTAACTATGGCTACACCTTC. Residues: CGASPGSETNYGYTF. The chain couples TRBV20-1 to TRBJ1-2; D might be TRBD1 (5 bases). The CDR3 is 15 residues long. Germline loops: CDR1 DFQATT, CDR2 SNEGSKA (reference sequence).

V gene TRBV24-1 combines with J gene TRBJ1-4; the D gene is possibly TRBD1 (6 bases). Germline CDR1 and CDR2: KGHDR and SFDVKD. This CDR3 region has 15 residues. The V end lost 5 bases, the J end lost 2 bases, and 11 bases lay between the germline ends. The CDR3 sequence: CATSGSGATNEKLFF. The CDR3 nucleotides read TGTGCCACCAGTGGTTCGGGGGCGACTAATGAAAAACTGTTTTTT.

Ten or more counts support this clonotype. The J gene is TRBJ1-4, the V gene TRBV3-1; D remains ambiguous. CDR3 size: 17 residues. V lost 0 bases and J 0 bases, leaving 11 bases between the germline ends. Germline lookup yields CDR1 LGHDT and CDR2 YNNKEL (reference sequence). The CDR3 bases are TGTGCCAGCAGCCAAGATGGAACGTTTGCAACTAATGAAAAACTGTTTTTT. Translating gives CASSQDGTFATNEKLFF.